The 24 T cell receptor beta chains reported below all come from one sample, sequenced in a study of T cells in Graves' hyperthyroidism and ophthalmopathy. TCR beta CDR3 region amplification was performed from RNA transcripts. With the HTBI primer set, the TCR CDR3 went through a first round of RT-PCR. MiXCR was run by TCRdb on the multiplex PCR reads, yielding one entry per CDR3 protein. The repertoire holds under 350,000 distinct CDR3 sequences, about 14% seen once, with approximately 7.8% in the top ten. Sequences were obtained from blood. All receptors derive from a woman in her 30s with Graves' hyperthyroidism that later progressed to Graves' ophthalmopathy.

This clonotype was counted at least ten times. The chain recombines TRBV7-2 with TRBJ2-7; 7 bases match TRBD1. There are 13 residues in the CDR3. V was clipped by 5 bases and J by 2 bases; unmatched bases: 3. Germline V gene sequence: CDR1 SGHTA, CDR2 FQGNSA. This CDR3 reads CASSPTGTYEQYF. The CDR3 DNA sequence: TGTGCCAGCAGCCCGACAGGGACCTACGAGCAGTACTTC.

V and J are TRBV5-1 and TRBJ2-1; TRBD2 matches 10 bases. Germline trimming cut 0 bases from V and 9 bases from J; bases unmatched to any gene: 6. The germline V gene has CDR1 SGHRS and CDR2 YFSETQ. This CDR3 contains 15 residues. CDR3 DNA sequence: TGCGCCAGCAGCTTGGCCGCTAGCGGGAGTACTGAGCAGTTCTTC. Encoded protein: CASSLAASGSTEQFF.

This clonotype has at least ten counts. The rearrangement links TRBV28 to TRBJ1-5, with a possible D match to TRBD1 (6 bases). Trimming shortened V by 7 bases and J by 7 bases, and 23 bases separated the two germline ends. Germline-derived CDR1 and CDR2 are MDHEN and SYDVKM. This CDR3 is 16 amino acids long. In nucleotides, the CDR3 is TGTGCCAGCACGTTCCTATTACAGGGACCCGGGCAGCCCCAGCATTTT. It specifies CASTFLLQGPGQPQHF.

At least ten counts were recorded for this clonotype. This chain joins TRBV20-1 and TRBJ2-7, with D perhaps TRBD1 (6 bases). Trimming cost V 6 bases and J 2 bases, with 14 bases left between them. From germline, CDR1 is DFQATT and CDR2 SNEGSKA (reference sequence). This CDR3 contains 13 residues. Written as DNA, the CDR3 is TGCAGTGCCCCCGCCAGGGGCGCCTACGAGCAGTACTTC. This translates into CSAPARGAYEQYF.

This clonotype was recorded a few times. The V and J genes are TRBV14 and TRBJ1-2; no clear D gene. The V and J ends lost 0 bases and 13 bases respectively, with 15 bases between them. The germline V gene has CDR1 SGHDN and CDR2 FVKESK. The CDR3 runs to 13 residues. This CDR3 reads CASSQDPSLGCTF. CDR3 DNA: TGTGCCAGCAGCCAAGATCCCTCATTGGGGTGCACCTTC.

V usage is TRBV10-3 and J usage is TRBJ1-4; 9 bases map to TRBD1. The CDR3 runs to 14 residues. The J segment lost 5 bases and the V segment lost 6 bases, leaving 4 bases of the junction unmatched. Germline V gene sequence: CDR1 ENHRY, CDR2 SYGVKD. CDR3 bases: TGTGCCATCAGGGGGACAGGGATAAATGAAAAACTGTTTTTT. Translating gives CAIRGTGINEKLFF.

This clonotype has at least ten counts. The CDR3 spells CASSPQGNTEAFF. The DNA of the CDR3 is TGTGCCAGCTCACCACAGGGGAACACTGAAGCTTTCTTT. This chain joins TRBV18 and TRBJ1-1, with unresolved D. The CDR3 consists of 13 residues. Germline values: CDR1 KGHSH, CDR2 LQKENI. V lost 1 base to trimming and J lost 1 base, with 4 bases between them.

This clonotype was detected many times. The gene calls are TRBV27 and TRBJ2-7, with a possible D match to TRBD2 (6 bases). CDR3 length equals 12 residues. Per germline, CDR1 MNHEY and CDR2 SMNVEV (reference sequence). V lost 8 bases to trimming and J lost 6 bases, with 14 bases between them. Written as DNA, the CDR3 is TGTGCCAGCCGGGGAGGATCGGGCGAGCAGTACTTC. As protein: CASRGGSGEQYF.

Many counts were recorded for this clonotype. DNA for the CDR3: TGTGCCAGCAGTGGAGTAGGTTGGGAGACCCAGTACTTC. Translated, it gives CASSGVGWETQYF. The chain couples TRBV6-1 to TRBJ2-5; D gene unclear. CDR1 is MNHNS and CDR2 is SASEGT in the germline V gene. Between the trimmed V and J ends, which lost 4 bases and 5 bases, there was a span of 11 bases. This CDR3 has 13 residues.

This clonotype was picked up many times. The V call is TRBV6-1, the J call TRBJ2-3, with TRBD2 identical over 9 bases. Germline CDR1 is MNHNS and CDR2 is SASEGT. The J segment lost 6 bases and the V segment lost 5 bases, leaving 9 bases of the junction unmatched. CDR3 size: 15 residues. The CDR3 DNA follows: TGTGCCAGCAGTCCGGGCGCGGGAGGGCCTGATACGCAGTATTTT. It is translated as CASSPGAGGPDTQYF.

Note on this clonotype: This could be a read error, since a much larger clone is one nucleotide away. As DNA, the CDR3 is TGTGCCACCAGCAGAGATTCGGCGGGAGGCGGGGATACGCATTATTTT. This translates into CATSRDSAGGGDTHYF. V is TRBV15 and J is TRBJ2-3, with 8 bases aligning to TRBD2. Germline loops: CDR1 LNHNV, CDR2 YYDKDF (reference sequence). This CDR3 is built from 16 residues.

In this sample, this clonotype turned up many times. This chain joins TRBV12-3 or TRBV12-4 and TRBJ1-1; D is perhaps TRBD1 (5 bases). CDR3 length: 14 residues. V lost 5 bases and J lost 1, with 11 bases in between. CDR3 protein: CASSPLTENTEAFF. For the CDR3, the DNA is TGTGCCAGCAGTCCTCTGACAGAGAACACTGAAGCTTTCTTT.

This clonotype was found many times. This chain connects TRBV28 to TRBJ1-6; D remains ambiguous. CDR1 and CDR2 from the germline V gene are MDHEN and SYDVKM. V was pared by 6 bases and J by 7 bases, with 13 bases between. This CDR3 contains 14 residues. The chain's CDR3 is CASSLAGSNSPLHF. CDR3 nucleotides: TGTGCCAGCAGCCTAGCTGGCTCGAATTCACCCCTCCACTTT.

This clonotype was detected many times. This sequence joins TRBV18 and TRBJ1-3, with 7 bases fitting TRBD1. CDR1 and CDR2 (germline): KGHSH, LQKENI. The CDR3 has 14 residues. The ends lost 0 bases at V and 8 bases at J; junction bases unmatched: 4. The CDR3 spells CASSPPNRGDTIYF. The CDR3 DNA reads as TGTGCCAGCTCACCACCGAACAGGGGAGACACCATATATTTT. Drawing the rest from reference TRBV18 and TRBJ1-3, the complete variable domain is NAGVMQNPRHLVRRRGQEARLRCSPMKGHSHVYWYRQLPEEGLKFMVYLQKENIIDESGMPKERFSAEFPKEGPSILRIQQVVRGDSAAYFCASSPPNRGDTIYFGEGSWLTVV.

For this clonotype: A read error may be the cause here, since a much bigger clone is one base away. V gene TRBV4-1 combines with J gene TRBJ2-1; 9 bases agree with TRBD2. Trimming at V came to 11 bases and at J to 6 bases, leaving 14 bases not matched to a gene. The CDR3 runs 15 residues. From germline, CDR1 is MGHRA and CDR2 YSYEKL. The CDR3 loop reads CAGGGGGGRSNEQFF. The CDR3 bases are TGCGCCGGCGGGGGGGGCGGCGGGAGATCCAATGAGCAGTTCTTC.

Worth noting for this clonotype: This may arise from a read error, as a much more abundant clone is one base away. V and J are TRBV6-1 and TRBJ2-1; D might be TRBD1 (5 bases). The CDR3 contains 14 residues. Germline V lookup: CDR1 MNHNS, CDR2 SASEGT. The V end lost 6 bases, the J end lost 0 bases, and 9 bases lay between the germline ends. In DNA, the CDR3 is TGTGCCAGCAGATTGACAGCCTCCTACAATGAGCAGTTCTTC. Protein: CASRLTASYNEQFF.

Worth noting for this clonotype: A much larger clone lies one base from this, so it may be a read error. V usage is TRBV6-9 and J usage is TRBJ2-3; 9 bases are shared with TRBD1. The germline CDR1 and CDR2 sequences are MNHGY and SVAAGI. This CDR3 comprises 14 residues. The CDR3 coding sequence is TGTGTCAGCAGTTACGGGACAGGGACCGATACGCAGTATTTT. It specifies CVSSYGTGTDTQYF.

In this sample, this clonotype turned up many times. V gene TRBV7-2 combines with J gene TRBJ2-7, with D perhaps matching TRBD1 or TRBD2 (6 bases each). This CDR3 region has 14 residues. V gave up 1 base and J gave up 7 bases, with 14 bases separating them. Looked up from germline, CDR1 is SGHTA and CDR2 is FQGNSA. CDR3: CASSLEGGWGEQYF. Here the CDR3 DNA reads TGTGCCAGCAGCTTAGAGGGGGGCTGGGGGGAGCAGTACTTC.

V gene TRBV6-2 or TRBV6-3 combines with J gene TRBJ2-2; weak D call: TRBD2 (6 bases). Germline assignment: CDR1 MNHEY and CDR2 SVGEGT. The CDR3 runs to 15 residues. Deletions cut 3 bases from V and 5 bases from J, with 13 bases between. The CDR3 loop reads CASSYRGSLTGELFF. The CDR3 region has the DNA TGTGCCAGCAGTTATCGGGGGAGTCTTACCGGGGAGCTGTTTTTT.

This clonotype was seen at least ten times. The chain carries TRBV6-1 and TRBJ2-7; TRBD2 matches 8 bases. CDR1 and CDR2 (germline): MNHNS, SASEGT. Trimming took 10 bases from V and 5 from J; bases not matched to a gene: 10. This CDR3 region has 13 residues. The CDR3 DNA is TGTGCCATCCGAGCGGGAGTTGGACACGAGCAGTACTTC. This encodes CAIRAGVGHEQYF.

This clonotype was observed at least ten times. The chain recombines TRBV6-1 with TRBJ1-2; no reliable D call. Germline values: CDR1 MNHNS, CDR2 SASEGT. V gave up 6 bases and J gave up 4 bases, with 12 bases separating them. This CDR3 is built from 13 residues. The CDR3 loop reads CASSEGFGYGYTF. In DNA, the CDR3 is TGTGCCAGCAGCGAGGGTTTCGGCTATGGCTACACCTTC.

This clonotype was observed many times. The CDR3 region has the DNA TGTGCCAGCAGCTTACGTCTAGCGGGTCAGAACTCCTACGAGCAGTACTTC. It yields the protein CASSLRLAGQNSYEQYF. The gene calls are TRBV7-6 and TRBJ2-7, with 8 bases aligning to TRBD2. V trimming: 2 bases; J trimming: 0 bases; junction bases outside the gene matches: 9. From germline, CDR1 is SGHVS and CDR2 FNYEAQ. This CDR3 spans 17 amino acids. The whole variable domain, filled in from reference TRBV7-6 and TRBJ2-7, reads GAGVSQSPRYKVTKRGQDVALRCDPISGHVSLYWYRQALGQGPEFLTYFNYEAQQDKSGLPNDRFSAERPEGSISTLTIQRTEQRDSAMYRCASSLRLAGQNSYEQYFGPGTRLTVT.

This clonotype has just a few counts. The V and J genes are TRBV20-1 and TRBJ1-1; tentatively, D is TRBD1 (5 bases). The V and J ends lost 0 bases and 3 bases respectively, with 14 bases between them. Germline CDR1 reads DFQATT; CDR2 reads SNEGSKA (reference sequence). CDR3 size: 15 residues. CDR3 sequence (DNA): TGCAGTGCTAGAGATTATCGACAGAGGGACACTGAAGCTTTCTTT. Residues: CSARDYRQRDTEAFF.

This clonotype was seen repeatedly, ten times or more. J is TRBJ2-3 and V is TRBV27; 12 bases are a match to TRBD2. CDR1 and CDR2 from the germline V gene are MNHEY and SMNVEV (reference sequence). The V and J ends lost 5 bases and 0 bases, in that order; junction bases with no gene match: 3. The CDR3 has 16 residues. The CDR3 DNA is TGTGCCAGCAGTGTTCTAGCGGGAGGGAGCACAGATACGCAGTATTTT. It codes for CASSVLAGGSTDTQYF.